These 20 T cell receptor beta chains originate from one sample sequenced in a study of blood T cell repertoires in COVID-19. Using immunoSEQ multiplex PCR, the repertoire was profiled, and TCRdb retains in-frame clones only, with some absent. The sample carries 110,000 or so clones, more than 80% recorded once. The sequencing input was peripheral blood. All receptors come from a woman aged 60-70 years with COVID-19, enrolled during active disease.

The chain combines TRBV7-9 with TRBJ1-1, with 7 nucleotides matching TRBD1. Germline V CDR1 and CDR2: SEHNR, FQNEAQ (reference sequence). CDR3 length: 14 amino acids. V shed 6 bases, J shed 0 bases, and the junction held 4 bases outside the gene matches. CDR3 nucleotide sequence: TGTGCCAGCAGGGGGGACAGTGTGAACACTGAAGCTTTCTTT. This gives the protein CASRGDSVNTEAFF.

The chain carries TRBV5-1 and TRBJ2-1, with D possibly matching TRBD2 (5 bases). Trimming stripped 0 bases from V and 5 bases from J, with 15 bases between. Germline CDR1 is SGHRS and CDR2 is YFSETQ. There are 16 residues in the CDR3. The CDR3 spells CASSLAPTDGNNEQFF. CDR3 coding DNA: TGCGCCAGCAGCTTGGCCCCCACAGACGGGAACAATGAGCAGTTCTTC.

The chain employs TRBV7-2 and TRBJ2-3; D is possibly TRBD1 (5 bases). In germline, CDR1 is SGHTA, CDR2 FQGNSA. V was trimmed by 5 bases and J by 3 bases, leaving 15 bases between them. The CDR3 runs to 15 residues. As DNA, the CDR3 is TGTGCCAGCAGCCGGTCCTGGGGCCAGACAGATACGCAGTATTTT. Residues: CASSRSWGQTDTQYF.

This clone turned up a few times. V is TRBV7-8 and J is TRBJ2-2; no clear D. Germline V gene data show CDR1 as SGHVS and CDR2 as FQNEAQ. V lost 4 bases and J lost 0, with 9 bases in between. The CDR3 is made up of 15 amino acids. CDR3 in DNA: TGTGCCAGCAGCTCAGGTCCTACGAACACCGGGGAGCTGTTTTTT. Residues: CASSSGPTNTGELFF.

The chain combines TRBV7-9 with TRBJ1-1, with D unresolved. This CDR3 has 13 residues. CDR1 is SEHNR, CDR2 FQNEAQ, per germline (reference sequence). V was cut by 1 base and J by 4 bases, with 7 bases left in between. CDR3 residues: CASSLDTTTEAFF. The CDR3 DNA reads as TGTGCCAGCAGCTTAGACACTACCACTGAAGCTTTCTTT.

The rearrangement links TRBV18 to TRBJ1-2, with D possibly being TRBD1 (5 bases). Trimming cost V 4 bases and J 3 bases, with 18 bases left between them. The V gene's germline CDR1 is KGHSH and CDR2 LQKENI. The CDR3 runs to 16 residues. The CDR3 sequence: CASSLEAGPGDYGYTF. In nucleotides, the CDR3 is TGTGCCAGCTCACTCGAGGCAGGGCCAGGAGACTATGGCTACACCTTC.

The chain carries TRBV7-8 and TRBJ1-2, with 8 bases lining up with TRBD1. The CDR3 runs 12 residues. V was clipped by 4 bases and J by 8 bases; unmatched bases: 3. Per the germline V gene, CDR1 is SGHVS and CDR2 is FQNEAQ. CDR3 in DNA: TGTGCCAGCAGCTCCAGGGGGCTCGGCTACACCTTC. This sequence encodes CASSSRGLGYTF.

The chain has TRBV28 and TRBJ1-4; a possible D gene is TRBD1 (5 bases). The CDR3 totals 14 residues. V was trimmed by 3 bases and J by 11 bases, leaving 16 bases between them. Germline values: CDR1 MDHEN, CDR2 SYDVKM. CDR3: CASSLQGLAGKLFF. DNA for the CDR3: TGTGCCAGCAGTTTGCAGGGCCTAGCGGGCAAACTGTTTTTT.

The chain's CDR3 is CASSPRGTNTEAFF. Here the CDR3 DNA reads TGTGCCAGCTCCCCTCGGGGGACGAACACTGAAGCTTTCTTT. The chain employs TRBV18 and TRBJ1-1; D might be TRBD1 (5 bases). Trimming took 6 bases from V and 1 from J, leaving 12 bases between them. The CDR3 covers 14 residues. Germline V CDR1 and CDR2: KGHSH, LQKENI.

The gene calls are TRBV6-5 and TRBJ1-2, with D possibly TRBD1 on 6 matching bases. CDR1 and CDR2 from the germline V gene are MNHEY and SVGAGI. CDR3 length: 14 residues. V was shortened by 6 bases and J by 5 bases, with 16 bases between the two germline ends. The CDR3 loop reads CASRSGGLPYGYTF. The CDR3 nucleotides read TGTGCCAGCAGGAGCGGGGGGCTCCCTTATGGCTACACCTTC.

The V call is TRBV6-5, the J call TRBJ1-4, with D possibly being TRBD1 (6 bases). V was cut by 0 bases and J by 10 bases, with 9 bases left in between. The CDR3 totals 13 residues. Germline V gene sequence: CDR1 MNHEY, CDR2 SVGAGI. CDR3 nucleotide sequence: TGTGCCAGCAGTTACTCGTTGACAGGAAAACTGTTTTTT. Its translation is CASSYSLTGKLFF.

This chain links TRBV3-1 (or the pseudogene TRBV3-2) with TRBJ1-6, with 8 nucleotides matching TRBD1. The CDR3 totals 21 residues. Germline assignment: CDR1 LGHDT and CDR2 YNNKEL (reference sequence). The junction had 17 bases not matched to a gene; V was cut back by 4 bases and J by 0 bases. CDR3 sequence (DNA): TGTGCCAGCAGCCCCTCCCGGGACAGGCCTACGACAAGCTCCTATAATTCACCCCTCCACTTT. Its protein is CASSPSRDRPTTSSYNSPLHF.

The chain joins TRBV27 to TRBJ1-2, with D perhaps TRBD1 (5 bases). Germline V lookup: CDR1 MNHEY, CDR2 SMNVEV (reference sequence). The CDR3 spans 13 residues. Trimming cost V 3 bases and J 6 bases, with 11 bases left between them. The CDR3 protein is CASSFTGLHGYTF. The CDR3 DNA sequence: TGTGCCAGCAGTTTCACGGGACTCCATGGCTACACCTTC.

The chain couples TRBV7-3 to TRBJ2-2; no clear D gene. Germline CDR1 is SGHTA and CDR2 is FQGTGA. Trimming pared 3 bases from V and 0 bases from J, leaving 5 bases between. The CDR3 is made up of 14 amino acids. CDR3 DNA: TGTGCCAGCAGCTTTCAATCGAACACCGGGGAGCTGTTTTTT. It is translated as CASSFQSNTGELFF.

This chain links TRBV3-1 (or the pseudogene TRBV3-2) with TRBJ1-4; no reliable D call. CDR1 and CDR2 (germline): LGHDT, YNNKEL (reference sequence). The CDR3 is made up of 13 amino acids. The V and J ends lost 4 bases and 8 bases respectively, with 11 bases between them. The CDR3 nucleotides read TGTGCCAGCAGCCCCTCGTCGAGCGAAAAACTGTTTTTT. Amino acids: CASSPSSSEKLFF.

This clone came up once. The rearrangement uses TRBV13 and TRBJ1-1, with D unresolved. The CDR3 is 14 residues long. The V and J ends lost 0 bases and 3 bases respectively, with 8 bases between them. Per the germline V gene, CDR1 is PRHDT and CDR2 is FYEKMQ (reference sequence). CDR3 nucleotide sequence: TGTGCCAGCAGCTTAGGTACCGAGCACACTGAAGCTTTCTTT. Amino acid sequence: CASSLGTEHTEAFF.

This chain uses TRBV5-1 with TRBJ1-1; D is ambiguous. V dropped 7 bases and J dropped 9 bases, with 13 bases sitting between them. This CDR3 comprises 11 residues. Germline V CDR1 and CDR2: SGHRS, YFSETQ. This CDR3 is CASRIGSQAFF. The CDR3, as DNA: TGCGCCAGCCGGATCGGGAGTCAAGCTTTCTTT. The complete variable domain, with remaining parts taken from reference TRBV5-1 and TRBJ1-1, reads KAGVTQTPRYLIKTRGQQVTLSCSPISGHRSVSWYQQTPGQGLQFLFEYFSETQRNKGNFPGRFSGRQFSNSRSEMNVSTLELGDSALYLCASRIGSQAFFGQGTRLTVV.

This chain uses TRBV6-5 with TRBJ1-5; TRBD1 matches at 7 bases. This CDR3 contains 15 residues. V lost 4 bases, J lost 3 bases, and 6 bases stayed unmatched. Germline-derived CDR1 and CDR2 are MNHEY and SVGAGI. CDR3 bases: TGTGCCAGCAGTTTCTCGACAGGGAACAATCAGCCCCAGCATTTT. This gives the protein CASSFSTGNNQPQHF.

The chain has TRBV6-5 and TRBJ1-2; 8 bases fit TRBD1. CDR3 size: 14 residues. V trimming: 5 bases; J trimming: 3 bases; junction bases outside the gene matches: 5. Germline assignment: CDR1 MNHEY and CDR2 SVGAGI. The CDR3 is CASSKTGDDYGYTF. In nucleotides, the CDR3 is TGTGCCAGCAGTAAGACAGGGGATGACTATGGCTACACCTTC.

The rearrangement joins TRBV10-1 to TRBJ2-1; 9 nucleotides align to TRBD2. The CDR3 has 15 amino acids. The germline V gene has CDR1 WNHNN and CDR2 SYGVQD (reference sequence). Trimming at V came to 2 bases and at J to 4 bases, leaving 3 bases not matched to a gene. CDR3 sequence (DNA): TGCGCCAGCAGTGAGGGCGGGGGGGGATACAATGAGCAGTTCTTC. It specifies CASSEGGGGYNEQFF.